The 30 T cell receptor beta chains given below trace back to one sample, sequenced in a study of CD8+CD57+ T cells in acquired aplastic anemia. Template material for TCR beta VDJ and CDR3 profiling consisted of genomic DNA. Each CDR3 protein gets one entry after TCRdb re-called the reads with MiXCR. The table has 150,000 to 200,000 distinct CDR3 sequences, about 64% seen once. Specimen: sorted CD4+, CD8+, or CD8+CD57+ T cells (not recorded which) from PBMCs. These TCRs come from a human donor with severe aplastic anemia or a healthy control (not recorded which).

This rearrangement joins TRBV19 to TRBJ1-5, with D perhaps matching TRBD1 (6 bases). Looked up from germline, CDR1 is LNHDA and CDR2 is SQIVND (reference sequence). The CDR3 extends over 13 amino acids. Trimming pared 11 bases from V and 2 bases from J, leaving 13 bases between. DNA for the CDR3: TGTGCCGGCTCCAGGGGCGGCAATCAGCCCCAGCATTTT. Its translation: CAGSRGGNQPQHF.

The V and J genes are TRBV11-2 and TRBJ2-7; the D gene is possibly TRBD1 (5 bases). Germline assignment: CDR1 SGHAT and CDR2 FQNNGV. V was clipped by 6 bases and J by 7 bases, with 13 bases between them. The CDR3 is 12 residues long. CDR3 loop: CASRGVLEEQYF. The CDR3 DNA is TGTGCCAGCAGAGGGGTGTTAGAGGAGCAGTACTTC.

This clonotype has ten or more counts. V gene TRBV6-6 combines with J gene TRBJ2-7; D is uncertain. Germline CDR1 reads MNHNY; CDR2 reads SVGAGI (reference sequence). This CDR3 has 15 amino acids. V lost 5 bases to trimming and J lost 2 bases, with 16 bases between them. The CDR3 reads CASSIDWPVTYEQYF. Here the CDR3 DNA reads TGTGCCAGCAGTATAGACTGGCCAGTGACCTACGAGCAGTACTTC.

The chain uses TRBV30 and TRBJ2-7, with TRBD2 matching 8 bases. The ends lost 0 bases at V and 2 bases at J; junction bases unmatched: 6. The CDR3 contains 15 residues. Germline V CDR1 and CDR2: GTSNPN, SVGIG (reference sequence). The CDR3 protein is CAWSVGAGATYEQYF. The CDR3 DNA sequence: TGTGCCTGGAGTGTAGGAGCGGGAGCGACCTACGAGCAGTACTTC. Together with reference TRBV30 and TRBJ2-7, the CDR3 gives the full variable domain: SQTIHQWPATLVQPVGSPLSLECTVEGTSNPNLYWYRQAAGRGLQLLFYSVGIGQISSEVPQNLSASRPQDRQFILSSKKLLLSDSGFYLCAWSVGAGATYEQYFGPGTRLTVT.

On this clonotype itself: This may be a read error: a much more frequent sequence differs by one nucleotide. This chain links TRBV20-1 with TRBJ2-7, with D unresolved. The germline CDR1 and CDR2 sequences are DFQATT and SNEGSKA (reference sequence). The CDR3 loop spans 15 amino acids. The ends were cut back, 1 base at V and 6 bases at J, with 19 bases in the middle. The CDR3 sequence: CSARATDRPTGEQYF. In DNA, the CDR3 is TGCAGTGCTAGAGCAACGGACCGACCTACCGGCGAGCAGTACTTC.

The CDR3 is CASSLDLNSPLHF. The DNA for the CDR3 is TGTGCCAGCAGCTTAGACTTAAATTCACCCCTCCACTTT. This rearrangement joins TRBV7-2 to TRBJ1-6; no reliable D call. The V gene lost 1 base and the J gene lost 7 bases, with 5 bases spanning the gap. The CDR3 has 13 amino acids. Germline CDR1 is SGHTA and CDR2 is FQGNSA.

The chain has TRBV7-2 and TRBJ1-1; weak D call: TRBD1 (5 bases). This CDR3 spans 15 amino acids. The germline V gene has CDR1 SGHTA and CDR2 FQGNSA. Trimming removed 6 bases at V and 0 bases at J, with 14 bases between. Written as DNA, the CDR3 is TGTGCCAGCAGTCTAGCAGGGCCGATGAACACTGAAGCTTTCTTT. It codes for CASSLAGPMNTEAFF.

This clonotype has just one count. The chain links TRBV7-8 to TRBJ2-7; D possibly uses TRBD1 or TRBD2 (5 bases each). Trimming removed 5 bases from V and 5 bases from J, with 16 bases in between. Germline loops: CDR1 SGHVS, CDR2 FQNEAQ. The CDR3 length is 14 residues. Written as DNA, the CDR3 is TGTGCCAGCAGCCCAGCAGGGAGTAGCAACGAGCAGTACTTC. This sequence encodes CASSPAGSSNEQYF.

The J gene is TRBJ1-6, the V gene TRBV7-8; 11 bases align to TRBD1. The V and J ends lost 7 bases and 7 bases, in that order; junction bases with no gene match: 6. From germline, CDR1 is SGHVS and CDR2 FQNEAQ. The CDR3 contains 15 residues. CDR3 region: CASTTRTGGNSPLHF. The CDR3 nucleotides read TGTGCCAGCACCACACGGACAGGGGGCAATTCACCCCTCCACTTT.

The chain employs TRBV2 and TRBJ1-2; D might be TRBD1 (6 bases). The CDR3 is made up of 13 amino acids. The germline V and J ends were trimmed by 6 bases and 5 bases, with 13 bases remaining between them. From germline, CDR1 is SNHLY and CDR2 FYNNEI. In DNA form, the CDR3 reads TGTGCCAGCAGGGAAAGGGACAAGTATGGCTACACCTTC. Its protein product is CASRERDKYGYTF.

This clonotype appeared once. The gene calls are TRBV7-2 and TRBJ1-5; D remains ambiguous. Germline V gives CDR1 SGHTA, CDR2 FQGNSA. This CDR3 has 14 residues. Trimming pared 5 bases from V and 1 base from J, leaving 9 bases between. The CDR3 reads CASSPQLSNQPQHF. CDR3 bases: TGTGCCAGCAGCCCCCAGTTGAGCAATCAGCCCCAGCATTTT.

This clonotype was seen once. The chain employs TRBV10-3 and TRBJ2-2; TRBD1 matches 8 bases. After removal of 7 bases from V and 1 base from J, the junction contained 8 bases not matched to a gene. In germline, CDR1 is ENHRY, CDR2 SYGVKD. The CDR3 extends over 16 amino acids. The chain's CDR3 is CAIKDRGVGNTGELFF. In DNA, the CDR3 is TGTGCCATCAAAGACAGGGGCGTCGGGAACACCGGGGAGCTGTTTTTT.

Here the CDR3 DNA reads TGTGCCAGCCGGCTCATGAACACTGAAGCTTTCTTT. Translated, it gives CASRLMNTEAFF. This chain joins TRBV12-3 or TRBV12-4 and TRBJ1-1; the D is unclear. V was clipped by 8 bases and J by 0 bases, with 7 bases between them. This CDR3 spans 12 amino acids.

With regard to this clonotype: At one end, the junction sequence differs from germline, possibly due to a read error. This chain links TRBV7-2 with TRBJ2-3, with 7 bases lining up with TRBD2. Germline-derived CDR1 and CDR2 are SGHTA and FQGNSA. The CDR3 has 16 amino acids. The CDR3 DNA follows: TGCGCCAGCAGCCAAAGAGGCGGGAGTAGCACAGATACGCAGTATTTT. Translating it yields CASSQRGGSSTDTQYF.

This clonotype was observed a handful of times. V usage is TRBV11-2 and J usage is TRBJ2-7; 10 nucleotides line up with TRBD2. The germline V gene encodes CDR1 SGHAT and CDR2 FQNNGV. The V gene end was trimmed by 4 bases and the J gene end by 2 bases; junction bases not matched to a gene: 8. CDR3 length: 16 amino acids. Here the CDR3 reads CASSSRTSGVPYEQYF. The CDR3 DNA follows: TGTGCCAGCAGCTCCCGAACTAGCGGGGTACCCTACGAGCAGTACTTC.

Concerning this clonotype: At one of its ends the junction is not consistent with the germline gene, which may arise from a read error. CDR3 coding DNA: TGCGGTGCTAGAGGGAGGCGGGGGATCTCCTACAATGAGCAGTTCTTC. As protein: CGARGRRGISYNEQFF. The chain carries TRBV20-1 and TRBJ2-1, with 7 nucleotides matching TRBD2. Germline values: CDR1 DFQATT, CDR2 SNEGSKA (reference sequence). This CDR3 has 16 residues.

The chain's CDR3 is CATSDSGGSVSDTQYF. CDR3 coding DNA: TGTGCCACCAGTGACTCGGGTGGGAGTGTCTCAGATACGCAGTATTTT. V is TRBV24-1 and J is TRBJ2-3; D is possibly TRBD2 (5 bases). Trimming pared 4 bases from V and 4 bases from J, leaving 17 bases between. The CDR3 covers 16 residues. Germline CDR1 and CDR2: KGHDR and SFDVKD.

The rearrangement joins TRBV20-1 to TRBJ1-1; perhaps TRBD1 as D (5 bases). Germline V gene lookup returns CDR1 DFQATT and CDR2 SNEGSKA (reference sequence). V was clipped by 5 bases and J by 0 bases, with 10 bases between them. The length of the CDR3 is 13 residues. The CDR3 loop reads CSARQLMNTEAFF. DNA of the CDR3: TGCAGTGCTCGACAGCTAATGAACACTGAAGCTTTCTTT.

V and J are TRBV2 and TRBJ2-5, with D possibly being TRBD1 or TRBD2 (5 bases each). V was pared by 8 bases and J by 4 bases, with 17 bases between. CDR1 is SNHLY and CDR2 is FYNNEI in the germline V gene. The CDR3 is 14 amino acids. CDR3 amino acids: CASPTGRTIETQYF. In nucleotides, the CDR3 is TGTGCCAGCCCAACGGGACGAACAATAGAGACCCAGTACTTC.

On this clonotype: A junction end diverges from the germline sequence, so it may reflect a read error. The V gene is TRBV15, the J gene TRBJ2-7, with 8 bases that match TRBD1. CDR1 is LNHNV, CDR2 YYDKDF, per germline (reference sequence). The CDR3 is made up of 12 amino acids. CDR3 residues: CASSDRGGEQYF. The CDR3 DNA sequence: TGTGCCAGCAGCGACAGGGGAGGCGAGCAGTACTTC.

The genes are TRBV7-8 and TRBJ1-1; no firm D call. The germline V gene has CDR1 SGHVS and CDR2 FQNEAQ. The length of the CDR3 is 13 residues. Trimming cost V 5 bases and J 6 bases, with 13 bases left between them. CDR3 protein: CASSTLTSAEAFF. The CDR3 region has the DNA TGTGCCAGCAGCACCCTTACAAGTGCTGAAGCTTTCTTT. Full variable domain (missing parts from reference TRBV7-8 and TRBJ1-1): GAGVSQSPRYKVAKRGQDVALRCDPISGHVSLFWYQQALGQGPEFLTYFQNEAQLDKSGLPSDRFFAERPEGSVSTLKIQRTQQEDSAVYLCASSTLTSAEAFFGQGTRLTVV.

The V call is TRBV5-1, the J call TRBJ2-7; TRBD1 matches 9 bases. The ends lost 0 bases at V and 6 bases at J; junction bases unmatched: 7. CDR1 is SGHRS and CDR2 is YFSETQ in the germline V gene. CDR3 length equals 15 residues. The CDR3 region has the DNA TGCGCCAGCAGCTTGGACAGGGGGCTTGCCGGCGAGCAGTACTTC. It is translated as CASSLDRGLAGEQYF.

The sample holds one count of this clonotype. The V gene is TRBV19, the J gene TRBJ2-1; D may be TRBD2 (6 bases). Trimming stripped 8 bases from V and 8 bases from J, with 19 bases between. Germline-derived CDR1 and CDR2 are LNHDA and SQIVND (reference sequence). This CDR3 has 14 residues. Here the CDR3 reads CASCRGTSQDEQFF. The CDR3 nucleotides are TGTGCCAGTTGTCGGGGAACTAGCCAGGATGAGCAGTTCTTC.

The gene calls are TRBV24-1 and TRBJ2-1; D ambiguous. The CDR3 is 14 amino acids. V lost 1 base and J 8 bases, leaving 11 bases between the germline ends. Germline V gives CDR1 KGHDR, CDR2 SFDVKD. The CDR3 here is CATSDFQLTDEQFF. CDR3 nucleotide sequence: TGTGCCACCAGTGATTTTCAACTAACCGATGAGCAGTTCTTC.

The J gene is TRBJ2-7, the V gene TRBV7-9; D gene ambiguous. The V gene's germline CDR1 is SEHNR and CDR2 FQNEAQ (reference sequence). Trimming took 5 bases from V and 5 from J, leaving 16 bases between them. The CDR3 length is 14 residues. In DNA, the CDR3 is TGTGCCAGCAGCGCAACACAAGGTGGGGACGAGCAGTACTTC. Encoded protein: CASSATQGGDEQYF.

This clonotype has just a few counts. The chain joins TRBV5-1 to TRBJ2-3; D may correspond to TRBD1 or TRBD2 (5 bases each). CDR3 length equals 15 residues. Germline V gives CDR1 SGHRS, CDR2 YFSETQ. V was cut by 0 bases and J by 7 bases, with 15 bases left in between. The CDR3 region is CASSLGDALGHTQYF. The CDR3 nucleotides read TGCGCCAGCAGCTTGGGGGACGCGCTCGGCCATACGCAGTATTTT. Drawing the rest from reference TRBV5-1 and TRBJ2-3, the complete variable domain is KAGVTQTPRYLIKTRGQQVTLSCSPISGHRSVSWYQQTPGQGLQFLFEYFSETQRNKGNFPGRFSGRQFSNSRSEMNVSTLELGDSALYLCASSLGDALGHTQYFGPGTRLTVL.

The chain employs TRBV2 and TRBJ1-6; tentatively, D is TRBD1 (6 bases). The ends were cut back, 7 bases at V and 7 bases at J, with 11 bases in the middle. Germline CDR1 SNHLY, CDR2 FYNNEI. CDR3 length: 13 residues. For the CDR3, the DNA is TGTGCCAGCAAGGAACAGGGCAATTCACCCCTCCACTTT. As protein: CASKEQGNSPLHF.

The rearrangement joins TRBV7-7 to TRBJ1-1, with D uncertain. Germline loops: CDR1 SSHAT, CDR2 FNYEAQ (reference sequence). V shed 3 bases and J shed 0 bases, with 5 bases lying between them. The CDR3 length is 13 residues. The CDR3 DNA reads TGTGCCAGCAGCTTTACCATGAACACTGAAGCTTTCTTT. Its translation is CASSFTMNTEAFF.

V is TRBV20-1 and J is TRBJ1-1; D call uncertain. V lost 5 bases and J 11 bases, leaving 12 bases between the germline ends. CDR1 is DFQATT, CDR2 SNEGSKA, per germline (reference sequence). The CDR3 covers 10 residues. CDR3 bases: TGCAGTGCTCCCGGCGGTGAGGCTTTCTTT. Translation: CSAPGGEAFF.

The rearrangement joins TRBV2 to TRBJ2-5; D is possibly TRBD2 (6 bases). Germline CDR1 SNHLY, CDR2 FYNNEI. V lost 4 bases and J lost 2, with 8 bases in between. The CDR3 is made up of 13 amino acids. Written as DNA, the CDR3 is TGTGCCAGCAGTGGACTAGTACAAGAGACCCAGTACTTC. Its protein is CASSGLVQETQYF. Full variable domain (outside the CDR3, taken from reference TRBV2 and TRBJ2-5): EPEVTQTPSHQVTQMGQEVILRCVPISNHLYFYWYRQILGQKVEFLVSFYNNEISEKSEIFDDQFSVERPDGSNFTLKIRSTKLEDSAMYFCASSGLVQETQYFGPGTRLLVL.